Presented here are 17 T cell receptor beta chains from one specimen sequenced in a study of shared clonotypes between healthy human individuals. Data came from immunoSEQ multiplex PCR; TCRdb stores just in-frame clones and leaves some out. The table has about 2.4 million clones, under 95% seen once; the top ten hold roughly 0.39%. The specimen was naive CD4+ T cells from PBMCs. Subset here: CD45RA+ positively selected. These receptors came from a young man in good health. Some clones in this sample may be carry-over from other donors' samples.

The chain joins TRBV28 to TRBJ2-7; no firm D call. The germline CDR1 and CDR2 sequences are MDHEN and SYDVKM. V gave up 3 bases and J gave up 5 bases, with 14 bases separating them. This CDR3 contains 14 residues. The CDR3 spells CASSFLVSFNEQYF. CDR3 in DNA: TGTGCCAGCAGTTTCCTCGTCAGCTTTAACGAGCAGTACTTC.

This sequence joins TRBV11-3 and TRBJ2-7, with unresolved D. The V end lost 1 base, the J end lost 3 bases, and 7 bases lay between the germline ends. The CDR3 runs 13 residues. CDR1 is SGHNT, CDR2 YENEEA, per germline. This CDR3 reads CASSLGGVYEQYF. CDR3 nucleotide sequence: TGTGCCAGCAGCTTAGGCGGCGTCTACGAGCAGTACTTC.

The chain uses TRBV11-1 and TRBJ1-2; TRBD1 aligns across 7 bases. Per the germline V gene, CDR1 is SGHAT and CDR2 is FQDESV (reference sequence). CDR3 size: 16 residues. The J segment lost 8 bases and the V segment lost 5 bases, leaving 17 bases of the junction unmatched. The chain's CDR3 is CASSPRPAARQGGYTF. In DNA, the CDR3 is TGTGCCAGCAGCCCCCGGCCCGCAGCGCGACAGGGCGGCTACACCTTC.

J is TRBJ2-5 and V is TRBV29-1; 9 positions match TRBD1. The trim removed 8 bases at V and 1 base at J, leaving 14 bases unmatched. The germline V gene encodes CDR1 SQVTM and CDR2 ANQGSEA. This CDR3 is 16 amino acids long. The CDR3 bases are TGCAGCTTTGGGACAGGGCCACAAACAGGCCAAGAGACCCAGTACTTC. Protein product: CSFGTGPQTGQETQYF. Supplemented by reference TRBV29-1 and TRBJ2-5, the full variable domain reads SAVISQKPSRDICQRGTSLTIQCQVDSQVTMMFWYRQQPGQSLTLIATANQGSEATYESGFVIDKFPISRPNLTFSTLTVSNMSPEDSSIYLCSFGTGPQTGQETQYFGPGTRLLVL.

The chain combines TRBV9 with TRBJ2-1, with 7 bases aligning to TRBD2. V was pared by 7 bases and J by 2 bases, with 6 bases of the junction left unmatched. The CDR3 spans 14 residues. Germline loops: CDR1 SGDLS, CDR2 YYNGEE. This CDR3 is CASQPSGPYNEQFF. DNA of the CDR3: TGTGCCAGCCAACCTAGCGGCCCCTACAATGAGCAGTTCTTC.

The chain combines TRBV18 with TRBJ2-4; the D gene is possibly TRBD1 (6 bases). There are 14 residues in the CDR3. Germline-derived CDR1 and CDR2 are KGHSH and LQKENI. The V end lost 3 bases, the J end lost 7 bases, and 13 bases lay between the germline ends. The CDR3 sequence: CASSPDGDTNIQYF. The CDR3 bases are TGTGCCAGCTCACCTGATGGGGACACCAACATTCAGTACTTC.

The chain employs TRBV7-9 and TRBJ1-2; D is unresolved. V dropped 2 bases and J dropped 7 bases, with 11 bases sitting between them. CDR1 and CDR2 from the germline V gene are SEHNR and FQNEAQ (reference sequence). This CDR3 comprises 13 residues. The CDR3 sequence: CASSLTAGGGYTF. In DNA, the CDR3 is TGTGCCAGCAGCTTAACCGCGGGAGGTGGCTACACCTTC.

The V and J genes are TRBV5-5 and TRBJ1-1; TRBD1 might be the D (5 bases). Germline CDR1 and CDR2: SGHKS and YYEKEE (reference sequence). Trimming shortened V by 2 bases and J by 0 bases, and 11 bases separated the two germline ends. The CDR3 loop spans 15 amino acids. The CDR3 nucleotides are TGTGCCAGCAGCTTACGGACAACAATGAACACTGAAGCTTTCTTT. It yields the protein CASSLRTTMNTEAFF.

The chain carries TRBV19 and TRBJ2-7; D may correspond to TRBD1 or TRBD2 (7 bases each). V was clipped by 3 bases and J by 9 bases, with 15 bases between them. Germline values: CDR1 LNHDA, CDR2 SQIVND (reference sequence). The CDR3 extends over 13 amino acids. CDR3 in amino acids: CASSIMGGDRQYF. In DNA, the CDR3 is TGTGCCAGTAGTATTATGGGGGGGGACAGGCAGTACTTC. Variable domain in full (rest from reference TRBV19 and TRBJ2-7): DGGITQSPKYLFRKEGQNVTLSCEQNLNHDAMYWYRQDPGQGLRLIYYSQIVNDFQKGDIAEGYSVSREKKESFPLTVTSAQKNPTAFYLCASSIMGGDRQYFGPGTRLTVT.

The chain employs TRBV27 and TRBJ2-1, with D uncertain. CDR1 is MNHEY and CDR2 is SMNVEV in the germline V gene (reference sequence). The CDR3 has 17 residues. Trimming cost V 5 bases and J 0 bases, with 17 bases left between them. CDR3 bases: TGTGCCAGCAGTGTCAGACTCTACTCGTCCTCCTACAATGAGCAGTTCTTC. It translates to CASSVRLYSSSYNEQFF.

This chain joins TRBV5-6 and TRBJ2-6, with no clear D. The V gene's germline CDR1 is SGHDT and CDR2 YYEEEE. The CDR3 totals 13 residues. V dropped 4 bases and J dropped 4 bases, with 6 bases sitting between them. The DNA for the CDR3 is TGTGCCAGCAGCCGAACCGGGGCCAACGTCCTGACTTTC. This translates into CASSRTGANVLTF.

As concerns this clone: Other DNA sequences in the same sample also yield this CDR3. V and J are TRBV30 and TRBJ2-5; TRBD2 matches at 15 bases. The CDR3 extends over 15 amino acids. CDR1 and CDR2 from the germline V gene are GTSNPN and SVGIG (reference sequence). The junction had 2 bases not matched to a gene; V was cut back by 2 bases and J by 4 bases. The CDR3 is CAWSTGLAGGETQYF. CDR3 coding DNA: TGTGCCTGGAGTACGGGACTAGCGGGAGGAGAGACCCAGTACTTC.

The chain links TRBV9 to TRBJ2-7; D remains unclear. Looked up from germline, CDR1 is SGDLS and CDR2 is YYNGEE. V lost 0 bases, J lost 8 bases, and 12 bases lay in between. The CDR3 sequence is 13 residues long. The CDR3 bases are TGTGCCAGCAGCGTAGAGCCCAGGCAAAAGCAGTACTTC. Translated: CASSVEPRQKQYF.

With regard to this clone: Distinct nucleotide sequences in the sample also encode this CDR3. The chain uses TRBV5-1 and TRBJ1-1; a possible D gene is TRBD1 (6 bases). The germline V gene encodes CDR1 SGHRS and CDR2 YFSETQ. The CDR3 is made up of 14 amino acids. V shed 1 base and J shed 5 bases, with 12 bases lying between them. The CDR3 DNA sequence: TGCGCCAGCAGCTTGAGCGGGGGCCGGACTGAAGCTTTCTTT. It codes for CASSLSGGRTEAFF.

The chain carries TRBV28 and TRBJ1-5; D is perhaps TRBD1 (5 bases). CDR3 length equals 16 residues. Between the trimmed V and J ends, which lost 4 bases and 0 bases, there was a span of 13 bases. The V gene's germline CDR1 is MDHEN and CDR2 SYDVKM. The CDR3 region has the DNA TGTGCCAGCAGTTCGCCGTCGACAGATAGCAATCAGCCCCAGCATTTT. This gives the protein CASSSPSTDSNQPQHF.

The chain is built from TRBV10-3 and TRBJ2-7; no firm D call. CDR1 ENHRY and CDR2 SYGVKD come from the germline V gene. The CDR3 extends over 13 amino acids. V was clipped by 3 bases and J by 3 bases, with 9 bases between them. CDR3 in amino acids: CAISEIPGYEQYF. The CDR3 nucleotides read TGTGCCATCAGTGAAATACCAGGCTACGAGCAGTACTTC.

The V and J genes are TRBV7-2 and TRBJ2-7; TRBD2 matches 7 bases. V shed 3 bases, J shed 5 bases, and the junction held 4 bases outside the gene matches. The germline V gene has CDR1 SGHTA and CDR2 FQGNSA. This CDR3 contains 13 residues. This CDR3 reads CASSFRLADEQYF. The CDR3 DNA follows: TGTGCCAGCAGCTTCCGACTAGCCGACGAGCAGTACTTC.